This T cell receptor beta chain was identified in a study of control samples from healthy donors and cancer patients. The data were produced by immunoSEQ multiplex PCR, yet TCRdb's version contains in-frame clones alone and is incomplete. The sample has roughly 200,000 clones. This CDR3 has 13 amino acids. The V end lost 0 bases, the J end lost 7 bases, and 6 bases lay between the germline ends. The sequence came from a woman aged 25 to 39 in good health. This rearrangement joins TRBV23-1 to TRBJ1-4; D not certain. TRBV23-1 is recorded as an ORF, its role being uncertain. Sequencing was carried out using blood. The CDR3 coding sequence is TGCGCCAGCAGTCAATCACTCGGTGAAAAACTGTTTTTT. Translating gives CASSQSLGEKLFF.